This is a list of T cell receptor beta chains from one sample in a study of siplizumab effects on memory and regulatory T cells. The table came from immunoSEQ multiplex PCR; TCRdb's copy has only in-frame clones and leaves some out. The data hold about 100,000 clones, with roughly 94% observed a single time. Sequencing was done on a sample of Tregs sorted from blood. The receptors here all came from a human donor in good health. CDR3s include the opening cysteine and the closing phenylalanine or tryptophan. D genes are given only for firm matches. For some rows the clone size is stated as once, few or many, or as a class when expanded; others skip it.

d_gene	v_gene	abundance	j_gene	CDR3nt	CDR3aa
NA	TRBV11-2	NA	TRBJ2-3	TGTGCCAGCAGCTTAGATCAGGGTGCGGATACGCAGTATTTT	CASSLDQGADTQYF
NA	TRBV2	NA	TRBJ2-5	TGTGCCAGCAGCCCGCAAGAGACCCAGTACTTC	CASSPQETQYF
NA	TRBV6-6	NA	TRBJ1-1	NA	CASSSSGNTEAFF
TRBD1	TRBV4-1	NA	TRBJ2-2	TGCGCCAGCAGCCCGTCCGGACAGGGTTCAGCGAACACCGGGGAGCTGTTTTTT	CASSPSGQGSANTGELFF
TRBD2	TRBV11-3	NA	TRBJ2-1	TGTGCCAGCAGCCCAGGGACTAGCGGGTACAATGAGCAGTTCTTC	CASSPGTSGYNEQFF
NA	TRBV28	NA	TRBJ2-2	TGTGCCAGCGCCAGACCGGCGAACACCGGGGAGCTGTTTTTT	CASARPANTGELFF
NA	TRBV9	NA	TRBJ2-7	TGTGCCAGCAGCGTAGAGGGTTTACCATCCTACGAGCAGTACTTC	CASSVEGLPSYEQYF
NA	TRBV2	NA	TRBJ2-3	TGTGCCAGCAAGGTTCGTGTGGATGGAGATACGCAGTATTTT	CASKVRVDGDTQYF
TRBD2	TRBV7-2	NA	TRBJ2-1	TGTGCCAGCAGGCCGGGACTAGCGGGAACAGCGCAGTTCTTC	CASRPGLAGTAQFF
NA	TRBV5-1	NA	TRBJ2-3	TGCGCCAGCAGCTTAGCTCAGGGGACCCGGGATACGCAGTATTTT	CASSLAQGTRDTQYF
TRBD1	TRBV19	NA	TRBJ2-5	TGTGCCAGTAGCCTCTACCGGGACAGGGCCCAGCGTGCGACCCAGTACTTC	CASSLYRDRAQRATQYF
NA	TRBV2	NA	TRBJ2-7	TGTGCCAGCAGTGGCTACCGCTCCTACGAGCAGTACTTC	CASSGYRSYEQYF
TRBD2	TRBV28	once	TRBJ2-7	TGTGTATCAGCGGGGGGGACCTACGAGCAGTACTTC	CVSAGGTYEQYF
TRBD2	TRBV10-3	NA	TRBJ2-7	TGTGCCATCAGTGACCGCCGGGGACTAGTTCGGCGGTACGAGCAGTACTTC	CAISDRRGLVRRYEQYF
TRBD2	TRBV7-2	NA	TRBJ2-1	TGTGCCAGCAGCTCAAGCGGGAGGGCCACCAATGAGCAGTTCTTC	CASSSSGRATNEQFF
TRBD2	TRBV7-8	once	TRBJ2-1	TGTGCCAGCAGCTCGACTAGCGGGAGGACGAATGAGCAGTTCTTC	CASSSTSGRTNEQFF
NA	TRBV5-5	NA	TRBJ1-3	TGTGCCAGCAGCCCCCCGCGAGAGGTACAAGGAAACACCATATATTTT	CASSPPREVQGNTIYF
NA	TRBV29-1	once	TRBJ2-1	TGCAGCGCCTCAAATTACAATGAGCAGTTCTTC	CSASNYNEQFF
TRBD2	TRBV30	NA	TRBJ2-1	TGTGCCTGGCCAATGCCCCGGACTAGCGGGAGATCCTACAATGAGCAGTTCTTC	CAWPMPRTSGRSYNEQFF
NA	TRBV5-1	NA	TRBJ2-7	TGCGCCAGCAGTCGAGGGCCCTATCGGGACGAGCAGTACTTC	CASSRGPYRDEQYF
NA	TRBV13	NA	TRBJ2-7	TGTGCCAGCAGTCGGACCGGGGGTTACGAGCAGTACTTC	CASSRTGGYEQYF
TRBD1	TRBV18	NA	TRBJ2-3	TGCGCCAGCTCACCTACGCAGGGGGCCAAAACAGATACGCAGTATTTT	CASSPTQGAKTDTQYF
NA	TRBV10-3	NA	TRBJ2-7	TGTGCCATCAGTGACGGGGCCGACGTAGCCGGCGAGCAGTACTTC	CAISDGADVAGEQYF
NA	TRBV5-1	once	TRBJ2-2	TGCGCCAGCAGTCCAGACCAGGCGATAGGGGAGCTGTTTTTT	CASSPDQAIGELFF
TRBD1	TRBV29-1	NA	TRBJ2-3	TGCAGCGTTTACGATCCACCGGGACAGGGATACACAGATACGCAGTATTTT	CSVYDPPGQGYTDTQYF
TRBD2	TRBV7-3	NA	TRBJ2-1	TGTGCCAGCAGCATTACTAGCGGGAGGGGGAACAATGAGCAGTTCTTC	CASSITSGRGNNEQFF
NA	TRBV4-1	few	TRBJ1-1	TGCGCCAGCAGCCAAGATGATGACGGCTACACTGAAGCTTTCTTT	CASSQDDDGYTEAFF
NA	TRBV29-1	NA	TRBJ1-1	TGCAGCGTTGGGCGGGGGCGGACTGAAGCTTTCTTT	CSVGRGRTEAFF
NA	TRBV15	NA	TRBJ1-3	TGTGCCACCAGTCGACGACAGATAGGCTCTGGAAACACCATATATTTT	CATSRRQIGSGNTIYF
TRBD2	TRBV7-3	NA	TRBJ2-1	TGTGCCAGCAGCCCCGGACTAGCGGGTCGTCATGAGCAGTTCTTC	CASSPGLAGRHEQFF
NA	TRBV7-3	NA	TRBJ2-3	TGTGCCAGCAGCCCAAAGTACAGCGATACGCAGTATTTT	CASSPKYSDTQYF
NA	TRBV6-5	NA	TRBJ1-6	TGTGCCAGCAGTTACGGGGCATATAATTCACCCCTCCACTTT	CASSYGAYNSPLHF
NA	TRBV11-1	NA	TRBJ2-4	TGTGCCAGCAGCCAAGCGAGGGACATTCAGTACTTC	CASSQARDIQYF
NA	TRBV28	NA	TRBJ1-5	TGTGCCAGCCGGACAGTTTATAGCAATCAGCCCCAGCATTTT	CASRTVYSNQPQHF
NA	TRBV19	NA	TRBJ2-3	TGTGCCAGTAGTATAGTTGTCCCCACAGATACGCAGTATTTT	CASSIVVPTDTQYF
NA	TRBV2	NA	TRBJ1-1	TGTGCCAGCAGATGGGGACACTTGATTGGCACTGAAGCTTTCTTT	CASRWGHLIGTEAFF
NA	TRBV15	once	TRBJ2-7	TGTGCCACCAGCAGAGATGGAGGTTACGAGCAGTACTTC	CATSRDGGYEQYF